The T cell receptor (beta chain) described here comes from a study of tumor-infiltrating lymphocytes in primary liver carcinoma. Researchers generated TCR beta cDNA from approximately 500 ng of total RNA, relying on a constant-region primer. Three-round nested multiplex PCR performed with slightly modified ARM-PCR produced the TCR beta libraries. The opening two PCR rounds, ten to eleven cycles each, paired TRBV1-TRBV30 forward primers with a C-beta reverse primer. TCRdb recomputed calls from the multiplex PCR reads with MiXCR, one row per CDR3 protein. Of around 330,000 distinct CDR3 sequences in the sample, approximately 54% were seen once. The germline CDR1 and CDR2 sequences are GTSNPN and SVGIG (reference sequence). V lost 0 bases, J lost 2 bases, and 2 bases lay in between. The CDR3 covers 12 residues. It was unsorted whole blood that yielded blood RNA, and germline DNA was also extracted.

The clonotype was recovered from a woman aged 25 to 39 with primary liver carcinoma and hepatitis B virus infection. This chain connects TRBV30 to TRBJ2-4; no clear D. What was sequenced was peripheral blood. CDR3 bases: TGTGCCTGGAGTGTTACCAAAAACATTCAGTACTTC. It translates to CAWSVTKNIQYF.